Following are 8 T cell receptor beta chains from one sample sequenced in a study of blood T cells in healthy people across ages. With a J-beta primer mix and a sample-barcoded 5' primer, a second PCR ran about 7 to 12 cycles. TCRdb itself ran the 5' RACE reads through MiXCR, one entry per CDR3 protein. Among 1,500,000 or so distinct CDR3 sequences listed, approximately 43% were seen once. The sample consisted of blood. The source is a woman in her late teens or twenties in good health.

The V and J genes are TRBV29-1 and TRBJ2-2; 7 bases fit TRBD2. This CDR3 is 18 amino acids long. Losses at the gene ends were 1 base for V and 0 bases for J; bases not matched to a gene: 11. CDR1 is SQVTM, CDR2 ANQGSEA, per germline. This CDR3 reads CSVEAPASGCSNTGELFF. CDR3 nucleotides: TGCAGCGTTGAAGCCCCGGCTAGCGGATGCTCGAACACCGGGGAGCTGTTTTTT.

This chain uses TRBV27 with TRBJ2-1, with TRBD2 matching 11 bases. Germline V CDR1 and CDR2: MNHEY, SMNVEV (reference sequence). Trimming at V came to 5 bases and at J to 6 bases, leaving 6 bases not matched to a gene. There are 15 residues in the CDR3. The CDR3 here is CASSRSGGAGNEQFF. DNA of the CDR3: TGTGCCAGCAGTCGTAGCGGGGGGGCGGGCAATGAGCAGTTCTTC.

The chain carries TRBV20-1 and TRBJ2-1; maybe TRBD2 (5 bases). Germline CDR1 DFQATT, CDR2 SNEGSKA (reference sequence). Trimming took off 0 bases at V and 5 bases at J, with 26 bases between the two ends. CDR3 length: 19 amino acids. The CDR3 loop reads CSARDQRTVIGLWDNEQFF. The CDR3 region has the DNA TGCAGTGCTAGAGACCAACGGACTGTAATAGGTCTTTGGGACAATGAGCAGTTCTTC.

The chain has TRBV4-1 and TRBJ2-7, with D maybe TRBD2 (6 bases). CDR3 size: 14 residues. Germline-derived CDR1 and CDR2 are MGHRA and YSYEKL. Trimming took off 6 bases at V and 2 bases at J, with 14 bases between the two ends. CDR3 DNA: TGCGCCAGCAGGGGGGGATTCCCAACCTACGAGCAGTACTTC. Translated: CASRGGFPTYEQYF.

The rearrangement uses TRBV11-3 and TRBJ2-1, with 8 bases aligning to TRBD2. The J segment lost 1 base and the V segment lost 5 bases, leaving 16 bases of the junction unmatched. Germline CDR1 reads SGHNT; CDR2 reads YENEEA. The CDR3 loop spans 19 amino acids. CDR3 in amino acids: CASSLTLRTSGASYNEQFF. The CDR3 DNA is TGTGCCAGCAGCCTAACCCTCCGTACTAGCGGCGCATCCTACAATGAGCAGTTCTTC.

The rearrangement uses TRBV3-1 and TRBJ1-5; D unresolved. There are 14 residues in the CDR3. With 3 bases removed from V and 3 bases from J, the gap between germline ends came to 9 bases. Germline V CDR1 and CDR2: LGHDT, YNNKEL (reference sequence). DNA of the CDR3: TGTGCCAGCAGCCAGGGGATCAACAATCAGCCCCAGCATTTT. Translating gives CASSQGINNQPQHF. Using reference TRBV3-1 and TRBJ1-5 for the parts outside the CDR3, the full variable domain is DTAVSQTPKYLVTQMGNDKSIKCEQNLGHDTMYWYKQDSKKFLKIMFSYNNKELIINETVPNRFSPKSPDKAHLNLHINSLELGDSAVYFCASSQGINNQPQHFGDGTRLSIL.

V gene TRBV19 combines with J gene TRBJ1-1; D gene unclear. The germline V gene encodes CDR1 LNHDA and CDR2 SQIVND (reference sequence). V dropped 5 bases and J dropped 3 bases, with 16 bases sitting between them. The CDR3 has 15 residues. The CDR3 nucleotides read TGTGCCAGTAGTCAACCAGAGAATAGGGACACTGAAGCTTTCTTT. It yields the protein CASSQPENRDTEAFF.

This clonotype was seen once. V usage is TRBV5-1 and J usage is TRBJ2-1, with 9 bases identical to TRBD2. This CDR3 is built from 18 residues. J lost 0 bases, V lost 3 bases, and 10 bases had no gene match. CDR1 is SGHRS, CDR2 YFSETQ, per germline. Here the CDR3 reads CASSWTGLAGSSYNEQFF. Written as DNA, the CDR3 is TGCGCCAGCAGCTGGACCGGTCTAGCGGGGAGCTCCTACAATGAGCAGTTCTTC.